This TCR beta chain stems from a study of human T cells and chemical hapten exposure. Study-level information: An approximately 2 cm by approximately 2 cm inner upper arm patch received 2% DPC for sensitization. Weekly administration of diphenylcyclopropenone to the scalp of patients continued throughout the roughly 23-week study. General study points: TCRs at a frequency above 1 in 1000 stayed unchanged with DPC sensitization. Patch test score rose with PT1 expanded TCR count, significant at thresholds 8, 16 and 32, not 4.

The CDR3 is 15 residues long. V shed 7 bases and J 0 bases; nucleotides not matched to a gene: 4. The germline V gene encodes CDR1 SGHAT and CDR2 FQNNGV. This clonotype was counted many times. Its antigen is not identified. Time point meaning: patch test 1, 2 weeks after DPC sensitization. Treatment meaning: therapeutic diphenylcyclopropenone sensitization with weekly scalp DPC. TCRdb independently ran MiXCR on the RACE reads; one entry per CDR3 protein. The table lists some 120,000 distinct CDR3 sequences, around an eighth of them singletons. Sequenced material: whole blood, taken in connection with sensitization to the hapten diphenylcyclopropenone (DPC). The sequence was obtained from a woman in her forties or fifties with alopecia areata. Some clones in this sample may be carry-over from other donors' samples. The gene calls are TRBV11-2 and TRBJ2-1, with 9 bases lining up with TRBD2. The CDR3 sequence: CASNSGGASYNEQFF. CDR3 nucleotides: TGTGCCAGCAATAGCGGGGGCGCCTCCTACAATGAGCAGTTCTTC.